Following are 9 T cell receptor beta chains from one sample sequenced in a study of identical twins. TCRdb itself ran the 5' RACE reads through MiXCR, one entry per CDR3 protein. The sample records 400,000 to 650,000 distinct CDR3 sequences, approximately 22% being singletons. The data were also submitted as part of a second study, on T cells expressing NK-cell markers.

Sequenced input: CD4+ T cells sorted from blood. Receptors originate from a woman younger than 35 in good health.

The chain joins TRBV5-1 to TRBJ2-7; 10 bases match TRBD2. Germline V gene sequence: CDR1 SGHRS, CDR2 YFSETQ. The trim removed 0 bases at V and 5 bases at J, leaving 11 bases unmatched. This CDR3 region has 17 residues. For the CDR3, the DNA is TGCGCCAGCAGCTTGGTTCCCTTAGCGGGGGGAACAAACGAGCAGTACTTC. It codes for CASSLVPLAGGTNEQYF.

J is TRBJ2-2 and V is TRBV7-2; D remains ambiguous. Germline assignment: CDR1 SGHTA and CDR2 FQGNSA. This CDR3 has 15 amino acids. The V end lost 0 bases, the J end lost 0 bases, and 5 bases lay between the germline ends. The CDR3 DNA reads TGTGCCAGCAGCTTAGCAGCTCCGAACACCGGGGAGCTGTTTTTT. This sequence encodes CASSLAAPNTGELFF. Using reference TRBV7-2 and TRBJ2-2 for the parts outside the CDR3, the full variable domain is GAGVSQSPSNKVTEKGKDVELRCDPISGHTALYWYRQSLGQGLEFLIYFQGNSAPDKSGLPSDRFSAERTGGSVSTLTIQRTQQEDSAVYLCASSLAAPNTGELFFGEGSRLTVL.

There are a few counts of this clonotype. The chain combines TRBV4-2 with TRBJ2-7; 9 bases are shared with TRBD2. Germline values: CDR1 LGHNA, CDR2 YNFKEQ. V lost 2 bases and J lost 3; bases outside the gene matches: 5. CDR3 length equals 15 residues. CDR3 amino acids: CASSQPSGGRYEQYF. The CDR3 DNA sequence: TGTGCCAGCAGCCAACCGAGCGGGGGGCGCTACGAGCAGTACTTC.

This clonotype turned up a few times. J is TRBJ2-1 and V is TRBV5-1; D unclear. The CDR3 has 14 residues. Trimming left V 0 bases short and J 0 bases short, with 4 bases between. Germline CDR1 and CDR2: SGHRS and YFSETQ. CDR3 protein: CASSLAPSYNEQFF. The CDR3 DNA reads as TGCGCCAGCAGCTTGGCCCCCTCCTACAATGAGCAGTTCTTC.

The chain uses TRBV7-9 and TRBJ2-7, with D perhaps matching TRBD2 (6 bases). V was cut by 5 bases and J by 6 bases, with 20 bases left in between. Germline V gene sequence: CDR1 SEHNR, CDR2 FQNEAQ (reference sequence). This CDR3 is 15 amino acids long. CDR3 nucleotide sequence: TGTGCCAGCAGCAACAGTGCGGGGAGAGAGGGCGAGCAGTACTTC. Protein sequence: CASSNSAGREGEQYF.

The chain recombines TRBV7-2 with TRBJ2-3; D is uncertain. CDR3 size: 15 residues. The V gene's germline CDR1 is SGHTA and CDR2 FQGNSA. Trimming left V 2 bases short and J 1 base short, with 10 bases between. The CDR3: CASSLFSQGTDTQYF. The CDR3 coding sequence is TGTGCCAGCAGCTTATTCAGTCAGGGCACAGATACGCAGTATTTT.

This clonotype was seen at least ten times. V usage is TRBV12-3 or TRBV12-4 and J usage is TRBJ1-2; D is perhaps TRBD1 (6 bases). This CDR3 is 12 amino acids long. V was trimmed by 5 bases and J by 8 bases, leaving 12 bases between them. CDR3 bases: TGTGCCAGCAGTATAACGGGACAAGGCTACACCTTC. It translates to CASSITGQGYTF.

The chain carries TRBV4-3 and TRBJ1-2, with TRBD1 matching over 7 bases. CDR1 is LGHNA and CDR2 is YSLEER in the germline V gene. Trimming took 0 bases from V and 5 from J; bases not matched to a gene: 6. CDR3 length equals 15 residues. The CDR3: CASSQEPDREYGYTF. In nucleotides, the CDR3 is TGCGCCAGCAGCCAAGAGCCAGACAGGGAGTATGGCTACACCTTC.

In this sample, this clonotype turned up once. The chain combines TRBV6-1 with TRBJ1-5; 7 nucleotides line up with TRBD1. The J segment lost 6 bases and the V segment lost 3 bases, leaving 5 bases of the junction unmatched. Germline V CDR1 and CDR2: MNHNS, SASEGT. The CDR3 is 14 amino acids. CDR3 sequence reads: CASSDRGMVQPQHF. The CDR3 region has the DNA TGTGCCAGCAGTGACAGGGGGATGGTTCAGCCCCAGCATTTT.